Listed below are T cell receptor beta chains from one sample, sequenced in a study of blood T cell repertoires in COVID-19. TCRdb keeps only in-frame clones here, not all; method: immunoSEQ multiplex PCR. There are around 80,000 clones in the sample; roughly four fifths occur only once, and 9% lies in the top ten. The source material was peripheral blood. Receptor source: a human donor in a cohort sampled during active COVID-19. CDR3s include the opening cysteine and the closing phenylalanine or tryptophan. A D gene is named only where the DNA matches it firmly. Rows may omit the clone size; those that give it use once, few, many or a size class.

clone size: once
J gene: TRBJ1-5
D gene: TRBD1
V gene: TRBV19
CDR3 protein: CASSTTGRNQPQHF
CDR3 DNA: TGTGCCAGTAGTACGACAGGGCGAAATCAGCCCCAGCATTTT

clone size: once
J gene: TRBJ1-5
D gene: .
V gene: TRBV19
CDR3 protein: CASSRQNLSNQPQHF
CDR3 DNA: TGTGCCAGTAGCAGACAGAACCTTAGCAATCAGCCCCAGCATTTT

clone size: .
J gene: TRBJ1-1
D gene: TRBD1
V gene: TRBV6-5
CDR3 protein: CASTSGGTGRPEAFF
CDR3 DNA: TGTGCCAGCACCTCCGGTGGGACAGGGAGGCCTGAAGCTTTCTTT

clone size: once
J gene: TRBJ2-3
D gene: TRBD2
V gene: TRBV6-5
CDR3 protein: CASSSGRYTQYF
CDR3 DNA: TGTGCCAGCAGTAGCGGGAGATATACGCAGTATTTT

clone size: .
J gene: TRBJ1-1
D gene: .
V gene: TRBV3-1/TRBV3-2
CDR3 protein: CASSQEFLNTEAFF
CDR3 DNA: TGTGCCAGCAGCCAGGAGTTCCTGAACACTGAAGCTTTCTTT

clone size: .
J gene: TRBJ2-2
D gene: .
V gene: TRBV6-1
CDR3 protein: CASSERGQGGTGELFF
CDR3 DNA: TGTGCCAGCAGTGAACGCGGCCAGGGCGGCACCGGGGAGCTGTTTTTT

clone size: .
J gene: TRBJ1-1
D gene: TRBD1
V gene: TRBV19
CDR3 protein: CASRPQGATEAFF
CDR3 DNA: TGTGCCAGTAGACCACAGGGGGCTACTGAAGCTTTCTTT

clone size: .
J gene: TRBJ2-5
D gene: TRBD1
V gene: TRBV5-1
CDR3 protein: CASSPAAGQVALGQETQYF
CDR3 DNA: TGCGCCAGCAGCCCGGCCGCGGGACAGGTCGCTCTAGGCCAAGAGACCCAGTACTTC

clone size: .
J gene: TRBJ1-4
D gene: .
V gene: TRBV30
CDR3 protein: CAWSREGTSVNEKLFF
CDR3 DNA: TGTGCCTGGAGTCGAGAAGGGACATCGGTTAATGAAAAACTGTTTTTT

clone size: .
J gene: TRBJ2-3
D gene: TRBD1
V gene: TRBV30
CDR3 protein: CAWSVLGGYSTDTQYF
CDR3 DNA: TGTGCCTGGAGTGTACTAGGGGGCTATAGCACAGATACGCAGTATTTT

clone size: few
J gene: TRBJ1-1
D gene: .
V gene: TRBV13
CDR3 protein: CASSLYQGRDTEAFF
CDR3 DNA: TGTGCCAGCAGCTTGTACCAGGGCAGGGACACTGAAGCTTTCTTT

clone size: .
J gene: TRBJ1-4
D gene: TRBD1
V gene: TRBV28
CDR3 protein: CASTFRQGFNEKLFF
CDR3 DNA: TGTGCCAGCACTTTTCGACAGGGATTTAATGAAAAACTGTTTTTT

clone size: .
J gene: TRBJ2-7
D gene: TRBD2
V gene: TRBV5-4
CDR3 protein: CASSLRLAGDNEQYF
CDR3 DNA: TGTGCCAGCAGCTTGCGATTAGCGGGAGATAACGAGCAGTACTTC

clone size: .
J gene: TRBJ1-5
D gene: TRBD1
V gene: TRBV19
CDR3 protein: CASRGQGNQPQHF
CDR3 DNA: TGTGCCTCAAGGGGACAGGGAAATCAGCCCCAGCATTTT

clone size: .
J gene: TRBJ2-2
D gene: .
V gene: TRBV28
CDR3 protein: CASSLAGQGHAGELFF
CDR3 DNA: TGTGCCAGCAGCCTTGCCGGGCAGGGGCATGCCGGGGAGCTGTTTTTT

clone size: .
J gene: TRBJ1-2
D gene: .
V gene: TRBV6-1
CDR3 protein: CASSEARTRGFGGYTF
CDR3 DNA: TGTGCCAGCAGTGAAGCCCGGACAAGGGGGTTCGGTGGCTACACCTTC

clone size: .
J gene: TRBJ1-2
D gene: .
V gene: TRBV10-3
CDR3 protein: CAISLQENYGYTF
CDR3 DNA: TGTGCCATCAGCCTTCAAGAGAACTATGGCTACACCTTC

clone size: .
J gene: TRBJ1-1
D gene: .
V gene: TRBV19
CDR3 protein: CASSIGGAMNTEAFF
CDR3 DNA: TGTGCCAGTAGTATTGGGGGGGCGATGAACACTGAAGCTTTCTTT

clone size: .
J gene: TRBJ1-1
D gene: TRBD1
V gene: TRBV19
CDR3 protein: CASIEGALGTEAFF
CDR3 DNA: TGTGCCAGTATCGAGGGGGCTTTGGGCACTGAAGCTTTCTTT

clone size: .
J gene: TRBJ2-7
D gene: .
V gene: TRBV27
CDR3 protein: CASSSRAGGPHEQYF
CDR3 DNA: TGTGCCAGCAGTTCGCGGGCAGGGGGGCCCCACGAGCAGTACTTC